The 31 T cell receptor beta chains given below trace back to one sample, sequenced in a study of blood T cells in healthy people across ages. A second roughly 6 to 11 cycle PCR used barcoded and J-beta primers. TCRdb called the 5' RACE reads again in MiXCR, with one record for every CDR3 protein. Counted here are roughly 1.9 million distinct CDR3 sequences, 30% to 40% occurring once; the ten biggest clones make up under 30%. The specimen was blood. These receptors came from a human donor in good health.

The chain employs TRBV6-5 and TRBJ1-4; TRBD1 might be the D (6 bases). Germline V lookup: CDR1 MNHEY, CDR2 SVGAGI. The germline V and J ends were trimmed by 0 bases and 6 bases, with 11 bases remaining between them. This CDR3 has 15 residues. CDR3 in amino acids: CASSYSGGQDEKLFF. Written as DNA, the CDR3 is TGTGCCAGCAGTTACTCAGGGGGGCAAGATGAAAAACTGTTTTTT.

This clonotype turned up a few times. The chain uses TRBV7-2 and TRBJ2-7, with 7 bases that match TRBD2. CDR3 length: 16 residues. The V and J ends lost 2 bases and 0 bases, in that order; junction bases with no gene match: 7. Germline V gene sequence: CDR1 SGHTA, CDR2 FQGNSA. Here the CDR3 DNA reads TGTGCCAGCAGCTTAAGCGGGACCGCTAGCTCCTACGAGCAGTACTTC. It is translated as CASSLSGTASSYEQYF.

CDR3 nucleotide sequence: TGTGCCAGCAGTTACTCGGTGACAGTGAACACTGAAGCTTTCTTT. Protein product: CASSYSVTVNTEAFF. The chain joins TRBV6-5 to TRBJ1-1, with TRBD1 as a possible D gene (5 bases). V was cut by 0 bases and J by 0 bases, with 8 bases left in between. CDR1 is MNHEY, CDR2 SVGAGI, per germline. The CDR3 totals 15 residues.

CDR3 in amino acids: CATSSLLLAGASHNEQYF. DNA for the CDR3: TGTGCCACCAGCAGCCTCTTACTAGCGGGGGCCTCTCACAATGAGCAGTACTTC. V is TRBV15 and J is TRBJ2-5, with 11 bases fitting TRBD2. With V trimmed by 3 bases and J by 11 bases, 20 bases remained unmatched. This CDR3 has 18 amino acids. Germline CDR1 and CDR2: LNHNV and YYDKDF (reference sequence).

The chain has TRBV5-5 and TRBJ2-3; D is undetermined. The length of the CDR3 is 15 residues. The germline V gene encodes CDR1 SGHKS and CDR2 YYEKEE (reference sequence). Trimming removed 2 bases from V and 1 base from J, with 11 bases in between. CDR3: CASSLYEPRTDTQYF. CDR3 nucleotide sequence: TGTGCCAGCAGCTTATACGAACCACGCACAGATACGCAGTATTTT.

This chain connects TRBV7-6 to TRBJ2-3, with 10 bases matching TRBD1. Germline CDR1 SGHVS, CDR2 FNYEAQ. V lost 1 base and J lost 6; bases outside the gene matches: 4. CDR3 length equals 15 residues. The CDR3 spells CASSLVGQGEDTQYF. CDR3 DNA sequence: TGTGCCAGCAGCTTAGTAGGACAGGGGGAGGATACGCAGTATTTT.

This clonotype was seen a few times. V and J are TRBV20-1 and TRBJ2-7; D is perhaps TRBD2 (5 bases). Germline-derived CDR1 and CDR2 are DFQATT and SNEGSKA (reference sequence). The CDR3 totals 14 residues. Trimming pared 8 bases from V and 3 bases from J, leaving 20 bases between. This CDR3 reads CSPIIRERGYEQYF. As DNA, the CDR3 is TGCAGTCCTATAATAAGGGAACGGGGCTACGAGCAGTACTTC.

This clonotype was seen only a few times. This chain joins TRBV12-3 or TRBV12-4 and TRBJ2-3; D is perhaps TRBD2 (5 bases). This CDR3 has 13 amino acids. Trimming pared 9 bases from V and 6 bases from J, leaving 16 bases between. The CDR3 DNA reads as TGTGCCAGTCTATTGTCCGGAGGCGATACGCAGTATTTT. This translates into CASLLSGGDTQYF.

This rearrangement joins TRBV12-3 or TRBV12-4 to TRBJ2-3; D is tentatively TRBD1 or TRBD2 (6 bases each). The CDR3 is made up of 16 amino acids. With 2 bases removed from V and 4 bases from J, the gap between germline ends came to 16 bases. The CDR3 reads CASSLQRRGRADTQYF. The CDR3 nucleotides are TGTGCCAGCAGTTTACAACGACGGGGGCGGGCAGATACGCAGTATTTT.

This chain connects TRBV7-3 to TRBJ2-6, with 7 bases aligning to TRBD1. V lost 7 bases, J lost 0 bases, and 12 bases stayed unmatched. Per the germline V gene, CDR1 is SGHTA and CDR2 is FQGTGA. This CDR3 is 18 amino acids long. The CDR3 loop is CASNPTPGQSSGANVLTF. DNA of the CDR3: TGTGCCAGCAACCCCACCCCGGGACAGAGCTCTGGGGCCAACGTCCTGACTTTC.

This clonotype was seen a handful of times. The chain combines TRBV12-5 with TRBJ1-2; D gene ambiguous. The CDR3 covers 13 residues. The ends were cut back, 6 bases at V and 1 base at J, with 9 bases in the middle. Looked up from germline, CDR1 is LGHNT and CDR2 is FRNRAP. DNA for the CDR3: TGTGCTAGTGGAATTCCGGGTAACTATGGCTACACCTTC. This codes for CASGIPGNYGYTF.

There are a few counts of this clonotype. The rearrangement links TRBV20-1 to TRBJ2-3, with a possible D match to TRBD2 (6 bases). The CDR3 is made up of 14 amino acids. In germline, CDR1 is DFQATT, CDR2 SNEGSKA (reference sequence). Trimming took 1 base from V and 6 from J, leaving 14 bases between them. The CDR3 here is CSARGGGVVDTQYF. The CDR3 DNA is TGCAGTGCTAGAGGTGGCGGGGTGGTCGATACGCAGTATTTT.

This clonotype was observed a few times. V gene TRBV4-2 combines with J gene TRBJ1-1; tentative D call: TRBD1 (6 bases). V shed 5 bases and J shed 3 bases, with 16 bases lying between them. Germline V gene lookup returns CDR1 LGHNA and CDR2 YNFKEQ. This CDR3 contains 15 residues. This chain's CDR3 is CASSLRAGADTEAFF. The CDR3 bases are TGTGCCAGCAGCTTGAGGGCGGGGGCGGACACTGAAGCTTTCTTT.

There are a few counts of this clonotype. The chain is built from TRBV10-3 and TRBJ2-1, with TRBD2 as a possible D gene (5 bases). The CDR3 is 16 residues long. V was clipped by 3 bases and J by 0 bases, with 12 bases between them. From germline, CDR1 is ENHRY and CDR2 SYGVKD. The CDR3 protein is CAISDPTIPSYNEQFF. In nucleotides, the CDR3 is TGTGCCATCAGTGACCCGACTATACCCTCCTACAATGAGCAGTTCTTC.

The CDR3 sequence: CSVVGGARGYNSPLHF. In DNA, the CDR3 is TGCAGCGTTGTTGGGGGGGCGCGGGGGTATAATTCACCCCTCCACTTT. The rearrangement joins TRBV29-1 to TRBJ1-6, with TRBD1 as a possible D gene (6 bases). The CDR3 is made up of 16 amino acids. With 4 bases removed from V and 4 bases from J, the gap between germline ends came to 17 bases. Germline CDR1 SQVTM, CDR2 ANQGSEA.

This clonotype is a singleton in its sample. This chain connects TRBV12-3 or TRBV12-4 to TRBJ2-4; 8 bases are a match to TRBD2. J lost 13 bases, V lost 11 bases, and 22 bases had no gene match. This CDR3 has 15 amino acids. Here the CDR3 DNA reads TGTGCCGCTGCGGGGGGCTTAAGCTCCTACAATGAGCAGTACTTC. It specifies CAAAGGLSSYNEQYF.

This clonotype was recorded a few times. The CDR3 is CSAGQRGELYEQYF. Here the CDR3 DNA reads TGCAGTGCTGGACAGCGGGGGGAGCTCTACGAGCAGTACTTC. This rearrangement joins TRBV20-1 to TRBJ2-7, with 9 bases that match TRBD2. CDR3 length equals 14 residues. The junction had 8 bases not matched to a gene; V was cut back by 5 bases and J by 3 bases. The germline gives CDR1 DFQATT, CDR2 SNEGSKA (reference sequence).

As for this clonotype: A read error is possible here, since a much larger clone lies one base away. The chain couples TRBV7-3 to TRBJ2-3; D is unclear. There are 12 residues in the CDR3. Germline V gene lookup returns CDR1 SGHTA and CDR2 FQGTGA. CDR3 coding DNA: TGTGCCCGCAGCTTAGGATCAGATACGCAGTATTTT. Translation: CARSLGSDTQYF.

V usage is TRBV24-1 and J usage is TRBJ2-5; TRBD2 matches at 9 bases. Germline trimming cut 6 bases from V and 5 bases from J; bases unmatched to any gene: 15. The CDR3 sequence is 17 residues long. Germline assignment: CDR1 KGHDR and CDR2 SFDVKD. CDR3 sequence: CATSPSPSGVGVETQYF. The CDR3 bases are TGTGCCACCAGTCCATCCCCTAGCGGGGTTGGCGTGGAGACCCAGTACTTC.

The V call is TRBV27, the J call TRBJ1-1; TRBD1 matches 8 bases. The CDR3 runs 15 residues. Germline V gene data show CDR1 as MNHEY and CDR2 as SMNVEV (reference sequence). V lost 4 bases to trimming and J lost 7 bases; unmatched junction nucleotides: 11. CDR3: CASSSIQGADDEAFF. CDR3 coding DNA: TGTGCCAGCAGTTCGATCCAGGGGGCTGACGATGAAGCTTTCTTT.

The chain has TRBV4-2 and TRBJ2-7; D is possibly TRBD1 (6 bases). There are 14 residues in the CDR3. The V gene lost 4 bases and the J gene lost 5 bases, with 15 bases spanning the gap. Germline lookup yields CDR1 LGHNA and CDR2 YNFKEQ. CDR3 amino acids: CASSRYFGGDEQYF. Here the CDR3 DNA reads TGTGCCAGCAGCCGGTATTTTGGGGGCGACGAGCAGTACTTC.

This clonotype showed up just a few times. The V and J genes are TRBV12-3 or TRBV12-4 and TRBJ2-5; 7 nucleotides align to TRBD1. V shed 7 bases, J shed 0 bases, and the junction held 5 bases outside the gene matches. This CDR3 contains 14 residues. Here the CDR3 reads CASTQTGNQETQYF. CDR3 sequence (DNA): TGTGCCAGCACCCAGACAGGGAACCAAGAGACCCAGTACTTC.

The chain links TRBV6-1 to TRBJ2-5; possibly TRBD2 for D (6 bases). CDR3 length equals 14 residues. Per the germline V gene, CDR1 is MNHNS and CDR2 is SASEGT. The V and J ends lost 4 bases and 2 bases respectively, with 11 bases between them. CDR3 loop: CASSGPGAQETQYF. The CDR3, as DNA: TGTGCCAGCAGTGGTCCGGGAGCTCAAGAGACCCAGTACTTC.

In its sample, this clonotype was seen a few times. The J gene is TRBJ1-5, the V gene TRBV10-3; no definite D call. CDR1 and CDR2 from the germline V gene are ENHRY and SYGVKD. The CDR3 is 14 residues long. V was pared by 4 bases and J by 5 bases, with 12 bases between. CDR3 sequence reads: CAISGPTADQPQHF. The DNA for the CDR3 is TGTGCCATCAGTGGTCCTACAGCGGATCAGCCCCAGCATTTT.

This clonotype was found a few times. This chain connects TRBV28 to TRBJ2-3, with TRBD2 matching 8 bases. The ends lost 5 bases at V and 0 bases at J; junction bases unmatched: 4. Germline V CDR1 and CDR2: MDHEN, SYDVKM. This CDR3 is built from 15 residues. The CDR3 loop reads CASSTQRGSTDTQYF. The DNA for the CDR3 is TGTGCCAGCAGTACCCAGCGGGGGAGCACAGATACGCAGTATTTT.

With respect to this clonotype: The junction does not match germline at one end; this may be a read error. The rearrangement joins TRBV4-1 to TRBJ1-2; D not resolved. The CDR3 spans 14 residues. The germline V gene encodes CDR1 MGHRA and CDR2 YSYEKL. CDR3: CASSQDIGLNGHTF. The CDR3 DNA sequence: TGCGCCAGCAGCCAAGATATAGGGTTGAATGGCCACACCTTC.

This clonotype showed up just a few times. V gene TRBV7-2 combines with J gene TRBJ2-1; 12 bases line up with TRBD1. CDR1 is SGHTA and CDR2 is FQGNSA in the germline V gene. The length of the CDR3 is 17 residues. Germline trimming cut 4 bases from V and 3 bases from J; bases unmatched to any gene: 7. The CDR3 DNA is TGTGCCAGCAGCTCGGGACAGGGGGCCAATTTCTACAATGAGCAGTTCTTC. This sequence encodes CASSSGQGANFYNEQFF.

About this clonotype: This sequence may be a read error, since a much larger clone differs from it by one base. This chain joins TRBV6-2 or TRBV6-3 and TRBJ2-7, with D tentatively TRBD2 (6 bases). The V and J ends lost 2 bases and 7 bases respectively, with 12 bases between them. CDR3 size: 13 residues. Per germline, CDR1 MNHEY and CDR2 SVGEGT. The CDR3 DNA is TGTGCCAGCAGTTACGGGGGGTACAATGAGCAGTACTTC. Protein product: CASSYGGYNEQYF.

This clonotype appeared many times. The chain couples TRBV12-3 or TRBV12-4 to TRBJ2-7; 10 bases align to TRBD1. The CDR3 totals 15 residues. V shed 5 bases and J 4 bases; nucleotides not matched to a gene: 8. The CDR3 region is CASSLLTGGLYEQYF. DNA for the CDR3: TGTGCCAGCAGTCTACTGACAGGGGGCTTGTACGAGCAGTACTTC.

This clonotype occurred a few times. The chain carries TRBV5-8 and TRBJ2-7; no clear D gene. Germline V CDR1 and CDR2: SGHTS, YDEGEE. Deletions cut 4 bases from V and 0 bases from J, with 23 bases between. The CDR3 has 18 amino acids. CDR3 loop: CASSPIMVTQFISYEQYF. The CDR3 nucleotides are TGTGCCAGCAGCCCGATTATGGTGACACAATTTATCTCCTACGAGCAGTACTTC.

This chain uses TRBV28 with TRBJ2-7; weak D call: TRBD1 (8 bases). V lost 6 bases and J lost 0, with 15 bases in between. Germline assignment: CDR1 MDHEN and CDR2 SYDVKM. The CDR3 consists of 15 residues. CDR3 sequence (DNA): TGTGCCAGCAGCTGGAACAGGGGGGGCTCCTACGAGCAGTACTTC. It specifies CASSWNRGGSYEQYF. Drawing the rest from reference TRBV28 and TRBJ2-7, the complete variable domain is DVKVTQSSRYLVKRTGEKVFLECVQDMDHENMFWYRQDPGLGLRLIYFSYDVKMKEKGDIPEGYSVSREKKERFSLILESASTNQTSMYLCASSWNRGGSYEQYFGPGTRLTVT.